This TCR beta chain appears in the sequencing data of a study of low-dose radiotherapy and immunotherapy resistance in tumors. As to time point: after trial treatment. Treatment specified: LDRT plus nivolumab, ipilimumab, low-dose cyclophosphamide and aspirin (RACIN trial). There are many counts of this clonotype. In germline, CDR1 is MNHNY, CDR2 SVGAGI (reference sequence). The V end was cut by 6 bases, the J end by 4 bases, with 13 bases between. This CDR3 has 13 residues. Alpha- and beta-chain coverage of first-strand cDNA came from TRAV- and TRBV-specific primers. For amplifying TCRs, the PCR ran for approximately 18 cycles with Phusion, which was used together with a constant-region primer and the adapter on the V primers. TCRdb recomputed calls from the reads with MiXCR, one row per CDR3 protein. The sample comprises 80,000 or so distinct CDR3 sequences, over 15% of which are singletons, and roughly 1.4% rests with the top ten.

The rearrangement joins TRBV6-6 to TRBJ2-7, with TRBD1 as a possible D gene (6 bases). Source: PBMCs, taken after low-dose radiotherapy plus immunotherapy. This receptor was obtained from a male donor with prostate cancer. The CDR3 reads CASSPAGEYEQYF. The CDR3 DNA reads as TGTGCCAGCAGCCCCGCAGGGGAGTACGAGCAGTACTTC.